The clone carrying this T cell receptor (beta chain) has more than one count but fewer than ten. Its antigen remains unidentified. The CDR3 length is 15 residues. The germline CDR1 and CDR2 sequences are SGDLS and YYNGEE. V dropped 2 bases and J dropped 1; count of bases not matched to a gene: 3. These data originate in a study of T cells in localized non-small cell lung cancer. Overall study results and limits: Adjacent lung was found to contain a median around 56 of the top 100 tumor clones. Heterogeneity within the tumor remains possible, as just one region underwent sequencing. Among the tissues sampled, uninvolved adjacent lung had the highest T cell clonality, above tumor.

Only in-frame clones appear in the TCRdb table, and some are missing; sequencing was by immunoSEQ multiplex PCR. Of more than 1,500 clones listed, approximately 25% were seen once; the top ten hold roughly 15%. V gene TRBV9 combines with J gene TRBJ1-1, with TRBD1 matching over 9 bases. The sequencing used normal lung tissue next to the tumor, collected before any cancer treatment. The TCR originated in a female donor aged 60 or older with stage II lung adenocarcinoma. The CDR3 nucleotides are TGTGCCAGCAGCGTTGGGACAGGGTCGAACACTGAAGCTTTCTTT. This codes for CASSVGTGSNTEAFF.